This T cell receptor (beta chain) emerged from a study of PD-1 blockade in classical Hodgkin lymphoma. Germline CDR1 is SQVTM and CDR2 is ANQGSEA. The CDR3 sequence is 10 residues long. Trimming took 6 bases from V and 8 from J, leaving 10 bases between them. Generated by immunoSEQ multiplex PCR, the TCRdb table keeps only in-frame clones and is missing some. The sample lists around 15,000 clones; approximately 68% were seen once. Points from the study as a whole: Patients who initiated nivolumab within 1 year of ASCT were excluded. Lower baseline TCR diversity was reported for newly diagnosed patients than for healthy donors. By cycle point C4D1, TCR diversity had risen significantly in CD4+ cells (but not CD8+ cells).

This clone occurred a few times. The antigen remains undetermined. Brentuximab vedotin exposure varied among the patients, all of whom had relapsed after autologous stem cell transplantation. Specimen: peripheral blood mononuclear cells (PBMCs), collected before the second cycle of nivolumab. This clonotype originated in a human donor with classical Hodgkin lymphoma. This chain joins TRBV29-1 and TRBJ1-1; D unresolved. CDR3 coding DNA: TGCAGCGTCTGGACGGACGAAGCTTTCTTT. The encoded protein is CSVWTDEAFF.